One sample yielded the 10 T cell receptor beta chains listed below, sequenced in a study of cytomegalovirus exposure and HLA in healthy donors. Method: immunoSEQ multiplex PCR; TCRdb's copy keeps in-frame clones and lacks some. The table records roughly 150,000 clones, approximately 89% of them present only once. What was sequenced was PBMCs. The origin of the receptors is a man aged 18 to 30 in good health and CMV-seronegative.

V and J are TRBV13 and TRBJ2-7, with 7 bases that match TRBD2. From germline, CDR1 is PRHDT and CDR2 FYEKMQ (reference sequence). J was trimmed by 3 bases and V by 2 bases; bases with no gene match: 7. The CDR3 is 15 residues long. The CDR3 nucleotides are TGTGCCAGCAGCTTAAATCGGGCTAGCGGCTACGAGCAGTACGTC. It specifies CASSLNRASGYEQYV.

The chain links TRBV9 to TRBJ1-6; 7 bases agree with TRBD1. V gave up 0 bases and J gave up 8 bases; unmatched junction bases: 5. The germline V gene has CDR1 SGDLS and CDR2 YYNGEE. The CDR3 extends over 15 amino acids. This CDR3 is CASSVGGQDHSPLHF. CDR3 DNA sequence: TGTGCCAGCAGCGTAGGAGGACAGGATCATTCACCCCTCCACTTT.

The CDR3, as DNA: TGCGCCAGCAGCGCGGGACAGGGAGAGACCCAGTACTTC. Translation: CASSAGQGETQYF. The gene calls are TRBV5-1 and TRBJ2-5, with 9 bases aligning to TRBD1. The V segment lost 4 bases and the J segment 4 bases; nucleotides outside the gene matches: 2. This CDR3 comprises 13 residues. The V gene's germline CDR1 is SGHRS and CDR2 YFSETQ.

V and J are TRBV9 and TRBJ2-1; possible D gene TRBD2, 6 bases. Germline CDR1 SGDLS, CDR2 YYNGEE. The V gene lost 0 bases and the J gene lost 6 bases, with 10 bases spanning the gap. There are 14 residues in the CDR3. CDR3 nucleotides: TGTGCCAGCAGCGTAGACGGGAGTGGCAATGAGCAGTTCTTC. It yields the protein CASSVDGSGNEQFF.

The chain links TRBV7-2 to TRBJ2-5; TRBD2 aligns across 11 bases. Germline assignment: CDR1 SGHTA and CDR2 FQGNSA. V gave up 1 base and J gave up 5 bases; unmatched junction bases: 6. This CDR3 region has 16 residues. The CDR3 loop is CASSLVGTSGRETQYF. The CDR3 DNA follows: TGTGCCAGCAGCTTAGTGGGGACTAGCGGTCGGGAGACCCAGTACTTC.

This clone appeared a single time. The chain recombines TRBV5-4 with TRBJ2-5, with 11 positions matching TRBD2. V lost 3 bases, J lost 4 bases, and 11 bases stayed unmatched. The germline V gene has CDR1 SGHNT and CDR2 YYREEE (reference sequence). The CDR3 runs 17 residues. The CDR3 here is CASSSAGLAGGSETQYF. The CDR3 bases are TGTGCCAGCAGCTCCGCTGGGCTAGCGGGGGGATCAGAGACCCAGTACTTC.

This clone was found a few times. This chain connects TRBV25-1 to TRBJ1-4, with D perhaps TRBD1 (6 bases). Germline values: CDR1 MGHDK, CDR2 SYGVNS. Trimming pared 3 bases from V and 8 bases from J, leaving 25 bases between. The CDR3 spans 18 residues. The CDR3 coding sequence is TGTGCCAGCAGTGACCCACGACAGGATCGAGATAGCGGGGAAAAACTGTTTTTT. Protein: CASSDPRQDRDSGEKLFF.

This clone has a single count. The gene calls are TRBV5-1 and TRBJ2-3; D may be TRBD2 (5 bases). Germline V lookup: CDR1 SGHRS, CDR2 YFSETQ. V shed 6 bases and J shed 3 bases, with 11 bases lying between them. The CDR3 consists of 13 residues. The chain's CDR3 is CASKARTTDTQYF. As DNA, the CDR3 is TGCGCCAGCAAGGCGAGGACTACAGATACGCAGTATTTT.

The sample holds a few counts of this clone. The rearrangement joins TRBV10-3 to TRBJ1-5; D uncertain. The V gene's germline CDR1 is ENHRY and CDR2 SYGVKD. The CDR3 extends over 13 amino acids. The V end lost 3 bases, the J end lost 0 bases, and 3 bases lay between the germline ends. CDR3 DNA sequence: TGTGCCATCAGTGATCTTAGCAATCAGCCCCAGCATTTT. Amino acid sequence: CAISDLSNQPQHF.

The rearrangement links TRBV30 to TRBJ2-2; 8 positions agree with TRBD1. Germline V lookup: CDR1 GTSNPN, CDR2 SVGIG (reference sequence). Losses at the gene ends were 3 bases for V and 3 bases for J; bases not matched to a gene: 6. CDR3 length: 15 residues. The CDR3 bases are TGTGCCTGGAGGGAGGTACAGGGGGACACCGGGGAGCTGTTTTTT. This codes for CAWREVQGDTGELFF.